The 25 T cell receptor beta chains in this list originate from one sample, sequenced in a study of OX40 agonist ivuxolimab in advanced cancers. Repertoires were generated with immunoSEQ multiplex PCR, while TCRdb's copy carries only in-frame clones and drops some. The table has around 130,000 clones, around 95% seen once; the top ten hold about 0.15%. The sample consisted of CD4+ or CD8+ T cells sorted from blood, taken in a trial of the OX40 agonist ivuxolimab. Receptors were obtained from an adult with an advanced solid tumor such as melanoma, head and neck, liver or kidney cancer.

The rearrangement uses TRBV6-1 and TRBJ1-6; weak D call: TRBD1 (6 bases). This CDR3 spans 13 amino acids. V dropped 8 bases and J dropped 7 bases, with 12 bases sitting between them. The germline V gene encodes CDR1 MNHNS and CDR2 SASEGT. CDR3 nucleotides: TGTGCCAGCGGACAGTTCTCGAATTCACCCCTCCACTTT. Protein product: CASGQFSNSPLHF.

The CDR3 nucleotides read TGTGCCAGCAGTTTAATTCGCAGTAACTATGGCTACACCTTC. Translated: CASSLIRSNYGYTF. The chain uses TRBV28 and TRBJ1-2; D remains unclear. This CDR3 is 14 amino acids long. Germline V CDR1 and CDR2: MDHEN, SYDVKM. V was clipped by 2 bases and J by 1 base, with 8 bases between them.

The gene calls are TRBV6-6 and TRBJ1-1; TRBD1 is a possible D gene (5 bases). Germline CDR1 and CDR2: MNHNY and SVGAGI (reference sequence). This CDR3 is built from 12 residues. Trimming stripped 10 bases from V and 4 bases from J, with 13 bases between. The DNA of the CDR3 is TGTGCCACCCGAAACCAGGGCACTGAAGCTTTCTTT. As protein: CATRNQGTEAFF.

The chain recombines TRBV5-5 with TRBJ1-2; the D is unclear. V lost 4 bases to trimming and J lost 10 bases, with 11 bases between them. Per the germline V gene, CDR1 is SGHKS and CDR2 is YYEKEE (reference sequence). The CDR3 totals 11 residues. CDR3 loop: CASSPSLDYTF. CDR3 sequence (DNA): TGTGCCAGCAGCCCAAGCTTGGACTACACCTTC.

The V and J genes are TRBV6-6 and TRBJ1-1; D remains ambiguous. Germline assignment: CDR1 MNHNY and CDR2 SVGAGI (reference sequence). CDR3 length: 13 amino acids. V was shortened by 7 bases and J by 4 bases, with 13 bases between the two germline ends. DNA of the CDR3: TGTGCCAGCACCAACAGCGAGGGCACTGAAGCTTTCTTT. Protein: CASTNSEGTEAFF.

V gene TRBV19 combines with J gene TRBJ1-1, with a tentative D call TRBD1 (6 bases). Germline CDR1 is LNHDA and CDR2 is SQIVND (reference sequence). V was trimmed by 1 base and J by 2 bases, leaving 8 bases between them. The CDR3 consists of 14 residues. The CDR3 loop is CASSIARGNTEAFF. In DNA, the CDR3 is TGTGCCAGTAGTATAGCCAGGGGTAACACTGAAGCTTTCTTT. Complete variable domain (other parts from reference TRBV19 and TRBJ1-1): DGGITQSPKYLFRKEGQNVTLSCEQNLNHDAMYWYRQDPGQGLRLIYYSQIVNDFQKGDIAEGYSVSREKKESFPLTVTSAQKNPTAFYLCASSIARGNTEAFFGQGTRLTVV.

This clone was seen only once. The CDR3 DNA follows: TGTGCCAGCAGCTTAACGACAGCCCAAGAGACCCAGTACTTC. It specifies CASSLTTAQETQYF. The chain carries TRBV7-9 and TRBJ2-5, with TRBD1 as a possible D gene (5 bases). Germline V gives CDR1 SEHNR, CDR2 FQNEAQ (reference sequence). Trimming shortened V by 2 bases and J by 1 base, and 8 bases separated the two germline ends. The CDR3 is 14 residues long.

The chain employs TRBV7-3 and TRBJ2-3; tentatively, D is TRBD2 (5 bases). V was cut by 5 bases and J by 3 bases, with 18 bases left in between. From germline, CDR1 is SGHTA and CDR2 FQGTGA. This CDR3 is built from 16 residues. The CDR3 sequence is CASSGMERVGTDTQYF. The CDR3 DNA sequence: TGTGCCAGCAGCGGGATGGAGAGGGTTGGTACAGATACGCAGTATTTT.

V is TRBV6-5 and J is TRBJ1-1, with D possibly matching TRBD1 (5 bases). Trimming left V 5 bases short and J 0 bases short, with 13 bases between. The CDR3 length is 15 residues. Germline V lookup: CDR1 MNHEY, CDR2 SVGAGI. The chain's CDR3 is CASSPRQRMNTEAFF. The CDR3, as DNA: TGTGCCAGCAGTCCCCGACAGCGGATGAACACTGAAGCTTTCTTT.

The J gene is TRBJ2-3, the V gene TRBV7-3; the D gene is possibly TRBD1 (6 bases). The V end lost 1 base, the J end lost 1 base, and 9 bases lay between the germline ends. The germline gives CDR1 SGHTA, CDR2 FQGTGA. The CDR3 extends over 15 amino acids. The CDR3 loop reads CASSLRRTGTDTQYF. DNA for the CDR3: TGTGCCAGCAGCTTAAGGAGGACAGGCACAGATACGCAGTATTTT.

This clone appeared a single time. The chain has TRBV20-1 and TRBJ2-1; D could derive from TRBD1 or TRBD2 (6 bases each). V lost 3 bases to trimming and J lost 16 bases, with 16 bases between them. Germline V CDR1 and CDR2: DFQATT, SNEGSKA (reference sequence). The CDR3 runs to 11 residues. The CDR3 reads CSARDTRGHFF. DNA for the CDR3: TGCAGTGCTAGGGACACCCGGGGGCATTTCTTC.

This clone was picked up one time. The chain carries TRBV28 and TRBJ1-5; tentative D call: TRBD1 (6 bases). The CDR3 contains 16 residues. Trimming pared 4 bases from V and 2 bases from J, leaving 15 bases between. Germline CDR1 is MDHEN and CDR2 is SYDVKM. For the CDR3, the DNA is TGTGCCAGCAGTTACCACAGGGCGGTGGGCAATCAGCCCCAGCATTTT. Translation gives CASSYHRAVGNQPQHF.

The chain recombines TRBV7-8 with TRBJ1-5; D is unclear. The CDR3 loop spans 19 amino acids. Per germline, CDR1 SGHVS and CDR2 FQNEAQ. Trimming pared 5 bases from V and 6 bases from J, leaving 29 bases between. The CDR3 protein is CASSRAASRDNLLTQPQHF. The CDR3 DNA reads TGTGCCAGCAGCAGAGCGGCGAGCAGAGACAACCTCCTCACTCAGCCCCAGCATTTT.

Here the CDR3 reads CASSQVGGSHEQFF. In DNA form, the CDR3 reads TGTGCCAGCAGCCAAGTAGGCGGGAGTCATGAGCAGTTCTTC. V is TRBV4-2 and J is TRBJ2-1; TRBD2 matches at 7 bases. J was trimmed by 8 bases and V by 1 base; bases with no gene match: 5. The CDR3 has 14 residues. Germline assignment: CDR1 LGHNA and CDR2 YNFKEQ.

The chain joins TRBV28 to TRBJ2-1, with TRBD2 matching 8 bases. V dropped 7 bases and J dropped 0; count of bases not matched to a gene: 2. The CDR3 is 14 residues long. The V gene's germline CDR1 is MDHEN and CDR2 SYDVKM. The CDR3, as DNA: TGTGCCAGCATCGCGGGGGGCTCCTACAATGAGCAGTTCTTC. As protein: CASIAGGSYNEQFF.

The count of this clone is one. The gene calls are TRBV19 and TRBJ2-2; D remains unclear. With 10 bases removed from V and 6 bases from J, the gap between germline ends came to 6 bases. CDR1 LNHDA and CDR2 SQIVND come from the germline V gene (reference sequence). This CDR3 is built from 10 residues. CDR3 nucleotide sequence: TGTGCCACCGGCCCCGGGGAGCTGTTTTTT. The encoded protein is CATGPGELFF.

This sequence joins TRBV5-4 and TRBJ1-2, with TRBD1 identical over 8 bases. Germline loops: CDR1 SGHNT, CDR2 YYREEE (reference sequence). The CDR3 loop spans 14 amino acids. After removal of 0 bases from V and 8 bases from J, the junction contained 6 bases not matched to a gene. The CDR3 region is CASSLGPRDRGYTF. The CDR3, as DNA: TGTGCCAGCAGCTTGGGTCCCCGGGACAGGGGCTACACCTTC.

The V call is TRBV27, the J call TRBJ2-1; D is possibly TRBD1 or TRBD2 (5 bases each). In germline, CDR1 is MNHEY, CDR2 SMNVEV (reference sequence). V lost 5 bases and J 3 bases, leaving 20 bases between the germline ends. This CDR3 is 17 amino acids long. In DNA form, the CDR3 reads TGTGCCAGCAGTCGACTGGCCGGTGAGGGGCGCTACAATGAGCAGTTCTTC. This gives the protein CASSRLAGEGRYNEQFF.

The CDR3 sequence is CASSDYPGLRRTVTDTQYF. The CDR3 bases are TGTGCCAGCAGTGATTATCCAGGCCTACGCCGGACCGTTACAGATACGCAGTATTTT. The chain uses TRBV6-1 and TRBJ2-3; no clear D gene. Germline assignment: CDR1 MNHNS and CDR2 SASEGT. The CDR3 runs 19 residues. Between the trimmed V and J ends, which lost 3 bases and 3 bases, there was a span of 25 bases.

J is TRBJ1-1 and V is TRBV19; 12 bases are shared with TRBD1. V shed 10 bases, J shed 5 bases, and the junction held 5 bases outside the gene matches. Germline CDR1 LNHDA, CDR2 SQIVND (reference sequence). The CDR3 is made up of 13 amino acids. The CDR3 loop is CAIRDRGRTEAFF. The CDR3 coding sequence is TGTGCCATCCGGGACAGGGGGCGGACTGAAGCTTTCTTT.

This clone is a singleton in its sample. The rearrangement uses TRBV7-6 and TRBJ1-3, with 9 bases matching TRBD1. Trimming removed 6 bases from V and 0 bases from J; junction bases left unmatched: 18. Germline lookup yields CDR1 SGHVS and CDR2 FNYEAQ. This CDR3 spans 20 amino acids. The CDR3 sequence: CASRSFPGTGGPGSGNTIYF. CDR3 bases: TGTGCCAGCAGATCATTCCCGGGAACAGGGGGCCCGGGCTCTGGAAACACCATATATTTT. Full variable domain (remainder filled in from reference TRBV7-6 and TRBJ1-3): GAGVSQSPRYKVTKRGQDVALRCDPISGHVSLYWYRQALGQGPEFLTYFNYEAQQDKSGLPNDRFSAERPEGSISTLTIQRTEQRDSAMYRCASRSFPGTGGPGSGNTIYFGEGSWLTVV.

The chain recombines TRBV7-7 with TRBJ2-3, with a tentative D call TRBD2 (5 bases). CDR1 is SSHAT, CDR2 FNYEAQ, per germline (reference sequence). The ends were cut back, 5 bases at V and 2 bases at J, with 14 bases in the middle. The CDR3 sequence is 15 residues long. The DNA for the CDR3 is TGTGCCAGCAGCCCCCAGAGCGGAAACACAGATACGCAGTATTTT. Translated, it gives CASSPQSGNTDTQYF.

This clone was observed once. The chain joins TRBV7-9 to TRBJ2-5; possible D gene TRBD2, 5 bases. The germline CDR1 and CDR2 sequences are SEHNR and FQNEAQ (reference sequence). Trimming left V 5 bases short and J 3 bases short, with 13 bases between. The CDR3 length is 14 residues. The CDR3 DNA reads TGTGCCAGCAGCCCGCGGGCAGCCGAAGAGACCCAGTACTTC. Amino acid sequence: CASSPRAAEETQYF.

For the CDR3, the DNA is TGTGCCAGCCATCCGCGGGACAGGGTAATGAGCTCCTACAATGAGCAGTTCTTC. Protein: CASHPRDRVMSSYNEQFF. This sequence joins TRBV2 and TRBJ2-1; 9 positions agree with TRBD1. V lost 8 bases, J lost 0 bases, and 14 bases stayed unmatched. Looked up from germline, CDR1 is SNHLY and CDR2 is FYNNEI. The CDR3 runs to 18 residues.

This rearrangement joins TRBV28 to TRBJ2-7; TRBD1 matches at 7 bases. The ends lost 6 bases at V and 2 bases at J; junction bases unmatched: 7. Germline V gene lookup returns CDR1 MDHEN and CDR2 SYDVKM. The CDR3 contains 14 residues. In DNA form, the CDR3 reads TGTGCCAGCAGCCTGGGACAGCGAGCCTACGAGCAGTACTTC. Translated: CASSLGQRAYEQYF.